The sequence of this T cell receptor beta chain was determined in a study of CD8+CD57+ T cells in acquired aplastic anemia (dated by TCRdb to the late 2010s). Regarding the study in general: Extracted DNA from sorted CD4+ and CD8+ cells averaged around 3.5 ug, ranging from about 0.19 to 30 ug. CD8+CD57+ expansion was defined as frequency above the mean frequency observed in healthy subjects.

On the study overall, not on this receptor specifically: CD8+ Simpson's diversity did not differ significantly between patients and healthy controls (P=0.060). Fewer than 35 CD8+ CDR3 sequences were found to be shared between patients and controls, but these sequences appeared to be highly expressed in patients and within the immunodominant clones of the patients.

TCR beta VDJ combination and CDR3 sequence profiling used genomic DNA as the template. An Illumina HiSeq 2000 was used for TCR repertoire sequencing. Regarding the original processing steps: Repertoire assessment relied on Simpson's diversity index, CDR3 size and DJ length profiles, and TRBV/TRBJ rearrangement plots. The most abundant DNA sequence in the deep sequencing data was taken as the immunodominant clone. CDR3 amino acid sequences were checked for sharing across subjects and were also compared against the VDJdb database and published repertoires. TCRdb passed the public sequencing reads through fastp at Q25 and MiXCR, retaining productive beta sequences. Rows merge per CDR3 protein into single entries with the most common DNA and genes. TCRdb, not the original authors, processed these V and J calls. Counted in this sample were about 180,000 distinct CDR3 sequences; 48% of them appeared once. Of the sample, 10% to 15% falls within the top ten clones.

This clonotype was observed at least ten times. Its antigen has not been determined. Per-nucleotide qualities are absent, and no much larger clonotype sits a single base away. Trimming costs V 2 bases and J 8 bases, and their ends lie 18 bases apart. Reading the germline V gene (reference sequence) gives CDR1 LNHDA and CDR2 SQIVND. The CDR3 numbers 15 residues from cysteine through phenylalanine. The read is trimmed to its CDR3 DNA, 45 bases read in frame from base 1. Flow cytometry had shown CD8+CD57+ cell expansion in the patients selected for sequencing. Severe acquired aplastic anemia was diagnosed in all patients according to International Study of Aplastic Anemia and Agranulocytosis and Camitta criteria. At the time blood was sampled, none of the patients had received any therapy. The study deep-sequenced TCR repertoires of sorted CD4+ and CD8+ blood T cells from severe aplastic anemia patients and healthy subjects. In the USA, patient enrollment took place under clinicaltrials.gov protocols 00001620, 01623167, 00001397, 00071045, 00081523 and 00961064. Ficoll-Paque density gradient centrifugation was used to isolate peripheral blood mononuclear cells. Before DNA extraction, CD4+ and CD8+ T cells were sorted with FACS or magnetic beads.

Sequencing was done on a sample of sorted CD4+, CD8+, or CD8+CD57+ T cells (not recorded which) from PBMCs. The sequence was collected from a human donor with aplastic anemia. The V gene is TRBV19 and the J gene is TRBJ1-1; the D gene is possibly TRBD1, with 5 bases matching. DNA sequence: TGTGCCAGTAGTATAACTGTTGAGGGGTTCAAAGAAGCTTTCTTT. The encoded protein is CASSITVEGFKEAFF.